This T cell receptor beta chain was profiled in a study of T cell repertoires in cytomegalovirus infection. About the research overall: Matching HLA type and CMV infection were both indicated by public TCR beta signatures.

TCRdb redid the calling of the reads with MiXCR, one entry per CDR3 protein. The sample holds fewer than 200,000 distinct CDR3 sequences, 9.5% seen once. Study-level findings and limits: The ex vivo response was dominated by HLA-C-restricted CMV-specific TCR beta clonotypes. CMV carriers having the relevant HLA were flagged by cumulative public TCR beta family frequency.

The table lists this clonotype with many counts. Antigen unknown. Looked up from germline, CDR1 is SEHNR and CDR2 is FQNEAQ (reference sequence). Deletions cut 0 bases from V and 5 bases from J, with 8 bases between. The CDR3 covers 14 residues. The sample comprised PBMCs. The sequence was collected from a human donor in good health (CMV status not recorded). Some clones in this sample may be carry-over from other donors' samples. V gene TRBV7-9 combines with J gene TRBJ1-5, with a tentative D call TRBD1 (6 bases). The CDR3 sequence: CASSLAGGHQPQHF. The CDR3 DNA reads TGTGCCAGCAGCTTAGCAGGGGGGCATCAGCCCCAGCATTTT.